This passage covers 11 T cell receptor beta chains from one sample sequenced in a study of cytomegalovirus exposure and HLA in healthy donors. A multiplex PCR was run with 60 Vbeta primers and 13 Jbeta primers. Profiled with immunoSEQ multiplex PCR; TCRdb holds only in-frame clones, not every one. The table shows about 190,000 clones, with more than 65% occurring only once. Sequenced material: PBMCs. The origin of the receptors is a woman in her thirties in good health and CMV-seropositive.

This chain links TRBV5-4 with TRBJ2-2; 8 bases agree with TRBD2. Losses at the gene ends were 7 bases for V and 8 bases for J; bases not matched to a gene: 10. This CDR3 region has 14 residues. The germline V gene encodes CDR1 SGHNT and CDR2 YYREEE (reference sequence). The CDR3 here is CASSSGTRSGELFF. The CDR3 DNA reads TGTGCCAGCTCCTCCGGGACTAGGAGTGGGGAGCTGTTTTTT. The whole variable domain, remainder taken from reference TRBV5-4 and TRBJ2-2, is ETGVTQSPTHLIKTRGQQVTLRCSSQSGHNTVSWYQQALGQGPQFIFQYYREEENGRGNFPPRFSGLQFPNYSSELNVNALELDDSALYLCASSSGTRSGELFFGEGSRLTVL.

The gene calls are TRBV27 and TRBJ2-6; the D is unclear. This CDR3 is built from 15 residues. V was pared by 6 bases and J by 0 bases, with 9 bases between. CDR1 MNHEY and CDR2 SMNVEV come from the germline V gene (reference sequence). In nucleotides, the CDR3 is TGTGCCAGCAGCTCGTTTAGCTCTGGGGCCAACGTCCTGACTTTC. Encoded protein: CASSSFSSGANVLTF.

This chain links TRBV6-1 with TRBJ2-7, with 7 positions matching TRBD2. V was clipped by 8 bases and J by 2 bases; unmatched bases: 6. Germline V CDR1 and CDR2: MNHNS, SASEGT. The CDR3 contains 13 residues. CDR3 in DNA: TGTGCCAGCGGCGCTAGCGGAACCTACGAGCAGTACTTC. This gives the protein CASGASGTYEQYF.

As DNA, the CDR3 is TGTGCCAGCAGTGACTTCGGGGTTCTGAACACTGAAGCTTTCTTT. Its protein is CASSDFGVLNTEAFF. The V and J genes are TRBV6-1 and TRBJ1-1, with D unresolved. Germline assignment: CDR1 MNHNS and CDR2 SASEGT. Trimming removed 3 bases from V and 0 bases from J, with 11 bases in between. This CDR3 comprises 15 residues.

The chain links TRBV19 to TRBJ2-5; no firm D call. CDR1 is LNHDA, CDR2 SQIVND, per germline (reference sequence). CDR3 size: 13 residues. V dropped 3 bases and J dropped 4 bases, with 9 bases sitting between them. The CDR3 DNA follows: TGTGCCAGTAGTATCTCACACCCAGAGACCCAGTACTTC. This encodes CASSISHPETQYF.

This rearrangement joins TRBV6-1 to TRBJ2-5; D gene uncertain. Near its end, the DNA agrees better with TRBJ2-7, so the J call may be wrong. Germline V CDR1 and CDR2: MNHNS, SASEGT. The CDR3 extends over 15 amino acids. The chain's CDR3 is CASSEFETSGYEQYF. The CDR3 DNA is TGTGCCAGCAGTGAGTTTGAGACCTCGGGTTACGAGCAGTACTTC.

This clone was counted ten times or more. One end of the junction fails to match germline, which may point to a read error. CDR3 loop: CASSLLGARLF. The CDR3 DNA reads TGTGCCAGCAGTTTATTAGGGGCGCGGCTCTTC. The V call is TRBV28, the J call TRBJ1-2, with D perhaps matching TRBD1 (5 bases). Germline CDR1 and CDR2: MDHEN and SYDVKM. The CDR3 is 11 residues long.

The chain recombines TRBV13 with TRBJ2-7; D may be TRBD1 (6 bases). V was cut by 4 bases and J by 2 bases, with 12 bases left in between. Germline CDR1 reads PRHDT; CDR2 reads FYEKMQ (reference sequence). This CDR3 has 14 residues. The CDR3 bases are TGTGCCAGCAGCTATCGGGACATCCCCTACGAGCAGTACTTC. Translating gives CASSYRDIPYEQYF.

This rearrangement joins TRBV27 to TRBJ2-3, with a tentative D call TRBD2 (5 bases). V dropped 2 bases and J dropped 14 bases, with 17 bases sitting between them. Germline V CDR1 and CDR2: MNHEY, SMNVEV (reference sequence). The CDR3 extends over 13 amino acids. The CDR3 DNA reads TGTGCCAGCAGTTTAGTTTTCGGGGAACTCTGGTATTTT. Amino acid sequence: CASSLVFGELWYF.

The V and J genes are TRBV5-1 and TRBJ2-5, with 10 bases matching TRBD1. The J call may be incorrect, as the DNA end agrees better with TRBJ2-7. CDR1 and CDR2 (germline): SGHRS, YFSETQ. This CDR3 comprises 15 residues. Written as DNA, the CDR3 is TGCGCCAGCAGCCTTGACAGGGGGCAATCCTACGAGCAGTACTTC. Protein sequence: CASSLDRGQSYEQYF.

This clone was counted between two and nine times. The CDR3 region is CASSHKGTGVYEQYF. In nucleotides, the CDR3 is TGTGCCAGCAGCCACAAGGGGACAGGGGTCTACGAGCAGTACTTC. The chain joins TRBV21-1 to TRBJ2-7; no DNA check was done on the table's D call, TRBD1. TRBV21-1 is classified as a pseudogene. This CDR3 comprises 15 residues.